This T cell receptor beta chain was recovered during a study of shared clonotypes between healthy human individuals. Study-wide context: The donor pool was made up of a couple of women and a few men aged 18 to 49. The study's findings and limits: Donor scarcity curtailed the genetic and exposure-history diversity represented herein.

As concerns this clone: Its antigen is unknown.

Produced via immunoSEQ multiplex PCR; TCRdb's table is partial and in-frame only. The table shows 2 million to 2.5 million clones, with about 90% occurring only once. V was pared by 2 bases and J by 2 bases, with 4 bases of the junction left unmatched. Per germline, CDR1 MRHNA and CDR2 SNTAGT. The CDR3 runs to 16 residues. The origin of this receptor is a man aged 18 to 29 in good health. Some clones in this sample may be carry-over from other donors' samples. Sequences were obtained from naive CD4+ T cells from PBMCs. The subset: CD45RA+ positively selected. V and J are TRBV6-4 and TRBJ2-2; TRBD2 agrees at 8 bases. The CDR3 nucleotides are TGTGCCAGCAGTGACCACGGGACTAGTAACACCGGGGAGCTGTTTTTT. Translation: CASSDHGTSNTGELFF.